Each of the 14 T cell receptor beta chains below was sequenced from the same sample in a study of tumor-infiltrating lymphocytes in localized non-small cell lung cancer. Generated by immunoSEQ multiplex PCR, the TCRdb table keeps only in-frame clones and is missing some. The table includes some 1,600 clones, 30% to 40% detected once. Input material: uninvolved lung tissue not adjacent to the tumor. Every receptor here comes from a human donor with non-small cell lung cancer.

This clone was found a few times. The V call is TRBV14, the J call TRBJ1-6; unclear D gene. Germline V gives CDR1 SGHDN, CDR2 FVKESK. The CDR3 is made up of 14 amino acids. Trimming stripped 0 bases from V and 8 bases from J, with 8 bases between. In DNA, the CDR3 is TGTGCCAGCAGCCAAGAACAGACCTATTCACCCCTCCACTTT. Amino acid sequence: CASSQEQTYSPLHF. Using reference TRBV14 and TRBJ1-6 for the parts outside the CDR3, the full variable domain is EAGVTQFPSHSVIEKGQTVTLRCDPISGHDNLYWYRRVMGKEIKFLLHFVKESKQDESGMPNNRFLAERTGGTYSTLKVQPAELEDSGVYFCASSQEQTYSPLHFGNGTRLTVT.

DNA for the CDR3: TGTGCCAGCAGCAAGGACAGACCCTGGGCCACTGAAGCTTTCTTT. This sequence encodes CASSKDRPWATEAFF. The chain employs TRBV14 and TRBJ1-1; D is perhaps TRBD1 (6 bases). V was cut by 5 bases and J by 4 bases, with 17 bases left in between. The CDR3 extends over 15 amino acids. Germline CDR1 reads SGHDN; CDR2 reads FVKESK.

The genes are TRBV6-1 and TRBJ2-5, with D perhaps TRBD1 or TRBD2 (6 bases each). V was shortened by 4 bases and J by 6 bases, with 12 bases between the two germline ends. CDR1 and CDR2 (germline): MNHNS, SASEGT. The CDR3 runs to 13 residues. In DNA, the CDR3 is TGTGCCAGCAGTGTCGGGGGCTCAAAGACCCAGTACTTC. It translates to CASSVGGSKTQYF.

This CDR3 reads CASSVVRLNTEAFF. The CDR3 DNA follows: TGTGCCAGCAGCGTGGTAAGACTGAACACTGAAGCTTTCTTT. The rearrangement uses TRBV5-5 and TRBJ1-1; D gene uncertain. V was shortened by 4 bases and J by 0 bases, with 10 bases between the two germline ends. CDR3 length: 14 residues. Germline V gene sequence: CDR1 SGHKS, CDR2 YYEKEE (reference sequence).

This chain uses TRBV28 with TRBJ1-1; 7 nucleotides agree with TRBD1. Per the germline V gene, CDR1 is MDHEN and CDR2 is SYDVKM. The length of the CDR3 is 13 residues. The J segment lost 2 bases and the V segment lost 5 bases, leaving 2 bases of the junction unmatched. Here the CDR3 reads CASSRDRNTEAFF. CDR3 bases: TGTGCCAGCAGTCGGGACAGAAACACTGAAGCTTTCTTT.

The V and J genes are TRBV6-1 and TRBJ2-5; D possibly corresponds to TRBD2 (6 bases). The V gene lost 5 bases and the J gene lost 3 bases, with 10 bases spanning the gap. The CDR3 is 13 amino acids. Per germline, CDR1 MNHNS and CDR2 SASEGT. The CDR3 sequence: CASSFGSEETQYF. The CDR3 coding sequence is TGTGCCAGCAGTTTCGGGAGCGAAGAGACCCAGTACTTC.

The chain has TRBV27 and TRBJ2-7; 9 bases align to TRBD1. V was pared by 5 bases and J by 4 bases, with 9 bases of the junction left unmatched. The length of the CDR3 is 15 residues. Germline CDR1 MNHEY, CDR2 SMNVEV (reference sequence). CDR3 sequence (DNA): TGTGCCAGCAGTCCGGCCACAGGGGGCGGTTACGAGCAGTACTTC. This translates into CASSPATGGGYEQYF.

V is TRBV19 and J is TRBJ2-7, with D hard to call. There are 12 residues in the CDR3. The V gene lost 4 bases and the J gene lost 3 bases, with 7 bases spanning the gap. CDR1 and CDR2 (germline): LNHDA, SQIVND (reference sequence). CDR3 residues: CASSNRFYEQYF. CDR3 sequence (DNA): TGTGCCAGTAGTAACAGATTCTACGAGCAGTACTTC.

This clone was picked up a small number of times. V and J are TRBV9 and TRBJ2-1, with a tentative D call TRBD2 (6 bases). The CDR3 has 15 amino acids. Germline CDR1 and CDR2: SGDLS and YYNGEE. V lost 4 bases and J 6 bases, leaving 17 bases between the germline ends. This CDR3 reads CASSKRSGDGNEQFF. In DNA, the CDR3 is TGTGCCAGCAGCAAAAGATCGGGAGACGGCAATGAGCAGTTCTTC.

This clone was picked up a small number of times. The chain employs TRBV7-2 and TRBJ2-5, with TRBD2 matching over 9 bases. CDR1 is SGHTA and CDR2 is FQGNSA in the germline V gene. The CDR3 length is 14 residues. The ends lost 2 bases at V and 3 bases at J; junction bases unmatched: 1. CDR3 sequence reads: CASSLRLAEETQYF. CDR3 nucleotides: TGTGCCAGCAGCTTACGACTAGCGGAAGAGACCCAGTACTTC.

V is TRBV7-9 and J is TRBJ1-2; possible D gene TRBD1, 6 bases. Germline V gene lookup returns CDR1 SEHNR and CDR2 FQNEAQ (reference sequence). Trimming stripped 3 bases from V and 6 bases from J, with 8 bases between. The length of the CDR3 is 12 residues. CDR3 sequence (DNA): TGTGCCAGCAGCTTTGCAGGGGATGGCTACACCTTC. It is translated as CASSFAGDGYTF.

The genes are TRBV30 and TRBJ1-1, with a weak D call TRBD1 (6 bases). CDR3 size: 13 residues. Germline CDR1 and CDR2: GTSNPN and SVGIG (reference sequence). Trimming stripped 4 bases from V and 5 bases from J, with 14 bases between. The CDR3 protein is CAWTENRETEAFF. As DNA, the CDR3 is TGTGCCTGGACGGAGAACAGGGAAACTGAAGCTTTCTTT.

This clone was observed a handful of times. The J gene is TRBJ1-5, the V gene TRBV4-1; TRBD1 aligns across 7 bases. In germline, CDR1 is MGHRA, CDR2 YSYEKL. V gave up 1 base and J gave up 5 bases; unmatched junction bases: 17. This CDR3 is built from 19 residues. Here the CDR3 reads CASSQVEGARIGRDQPQHF. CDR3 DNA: TGCGCCAGCAGCCAAGTAGAGGGGGCGAGAATCGGTAGGGATCAGCCCCAGCATTTT.

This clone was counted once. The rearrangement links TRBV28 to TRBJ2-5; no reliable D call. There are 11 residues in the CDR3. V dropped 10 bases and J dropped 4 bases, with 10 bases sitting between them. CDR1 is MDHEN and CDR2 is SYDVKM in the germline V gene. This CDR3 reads CATFQVETQYF. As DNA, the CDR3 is TGTGCCACCTTCCAGGTAGAGACCCAGTACTTC.